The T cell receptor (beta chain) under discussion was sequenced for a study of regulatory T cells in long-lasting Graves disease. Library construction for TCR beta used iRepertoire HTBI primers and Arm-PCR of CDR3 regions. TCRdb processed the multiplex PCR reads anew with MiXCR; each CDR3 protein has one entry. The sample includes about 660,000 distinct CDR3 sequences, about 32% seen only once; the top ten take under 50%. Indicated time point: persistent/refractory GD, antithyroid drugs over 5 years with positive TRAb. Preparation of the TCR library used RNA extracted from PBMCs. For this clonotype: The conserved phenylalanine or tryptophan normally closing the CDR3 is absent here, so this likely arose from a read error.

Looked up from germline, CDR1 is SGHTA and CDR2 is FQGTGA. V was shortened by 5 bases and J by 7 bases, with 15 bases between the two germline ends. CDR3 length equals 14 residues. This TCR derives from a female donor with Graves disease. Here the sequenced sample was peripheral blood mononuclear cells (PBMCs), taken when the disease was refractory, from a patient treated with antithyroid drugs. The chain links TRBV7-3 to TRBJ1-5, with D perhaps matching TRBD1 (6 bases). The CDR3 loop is CASSHGQSPQPQHS. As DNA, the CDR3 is TGTGCCAGCAGCCACGGACAGTCCCCGCAGCCCCAGCATTCT.